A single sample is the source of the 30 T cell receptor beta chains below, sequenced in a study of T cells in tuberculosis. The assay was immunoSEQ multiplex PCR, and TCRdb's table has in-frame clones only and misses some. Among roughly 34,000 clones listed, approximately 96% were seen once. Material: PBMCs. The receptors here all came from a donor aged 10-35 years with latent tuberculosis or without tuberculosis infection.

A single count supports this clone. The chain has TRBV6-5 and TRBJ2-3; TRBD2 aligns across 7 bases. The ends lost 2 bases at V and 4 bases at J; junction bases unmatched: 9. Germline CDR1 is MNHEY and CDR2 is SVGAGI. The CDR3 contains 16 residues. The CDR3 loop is CASSYVASGVPDTQYF. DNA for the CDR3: TGTGCCAGCAGTTACGTGGCTAGCGGCGTACCAGATACGCAGTATTTT.

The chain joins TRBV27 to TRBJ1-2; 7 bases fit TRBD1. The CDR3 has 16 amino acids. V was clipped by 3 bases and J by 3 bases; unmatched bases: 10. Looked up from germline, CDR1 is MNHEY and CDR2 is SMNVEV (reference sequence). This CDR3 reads CASSLGPDRRYYGYTF. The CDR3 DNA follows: TGTGCCAGCAGTTTGGGGCCGGACAGGCGTTACTATGGCTACACCTTC.

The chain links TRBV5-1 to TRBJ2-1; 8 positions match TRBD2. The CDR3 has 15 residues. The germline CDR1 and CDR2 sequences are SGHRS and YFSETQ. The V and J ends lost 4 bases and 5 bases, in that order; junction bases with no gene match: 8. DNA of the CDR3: TGCGCCAGCAGCCCCGGGAGGGGGGGAGACAATGAGCAGTTCTTC. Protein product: CASSPGRGGDNEQFF.

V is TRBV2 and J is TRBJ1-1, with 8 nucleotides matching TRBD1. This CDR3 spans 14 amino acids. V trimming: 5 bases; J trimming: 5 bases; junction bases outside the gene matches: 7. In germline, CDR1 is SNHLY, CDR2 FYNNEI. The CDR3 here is CASSYQGALTEAFF. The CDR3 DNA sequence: TGTGCCAGCAGTTATCAGGGGGCGCTGACTGAAGCTTTCTTT.

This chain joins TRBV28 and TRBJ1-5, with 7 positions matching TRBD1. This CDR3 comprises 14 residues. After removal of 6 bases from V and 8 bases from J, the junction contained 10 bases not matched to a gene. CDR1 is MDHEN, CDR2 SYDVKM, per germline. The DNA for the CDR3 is TGTGCCAGCAGGCCAGACAGGGCTAGGGAGCCCCAGCATTTT. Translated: CASRPDRAREPQHF.

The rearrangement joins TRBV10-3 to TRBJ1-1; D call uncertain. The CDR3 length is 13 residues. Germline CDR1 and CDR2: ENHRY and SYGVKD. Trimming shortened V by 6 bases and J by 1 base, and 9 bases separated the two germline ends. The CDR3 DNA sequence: TGTGCCATCAGCTTTACAACGAACACTGAAGCTTTCTTT. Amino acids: CAISFTTNTEAFF.

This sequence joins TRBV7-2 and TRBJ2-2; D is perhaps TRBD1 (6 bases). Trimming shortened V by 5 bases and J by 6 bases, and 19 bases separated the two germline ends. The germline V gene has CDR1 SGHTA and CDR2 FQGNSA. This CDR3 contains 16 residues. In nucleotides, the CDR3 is TGTGCCAGCAGCATAAATTCACAGGGCACCGCCGGGGAGCTGTTTTTT. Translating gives CASSINSQGTAGELFF.

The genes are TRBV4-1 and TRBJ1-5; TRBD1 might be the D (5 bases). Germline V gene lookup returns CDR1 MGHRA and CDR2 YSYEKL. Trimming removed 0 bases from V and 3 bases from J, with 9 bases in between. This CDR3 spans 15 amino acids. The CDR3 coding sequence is TGCGCCAGCAGCCAAGAAGCGGGACTCAATCAGCCCCAGCATTTT. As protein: CASSQEAGLNQPQHF.

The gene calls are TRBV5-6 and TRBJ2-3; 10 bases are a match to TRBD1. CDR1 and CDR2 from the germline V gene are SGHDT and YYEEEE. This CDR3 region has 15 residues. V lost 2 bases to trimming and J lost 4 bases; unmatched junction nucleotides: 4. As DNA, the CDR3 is TGTGCCAGCAGCTTCGGGACAGGGGTGCCAGATACGCAGTATTTT. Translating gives CASSFGTGVPDTQYF. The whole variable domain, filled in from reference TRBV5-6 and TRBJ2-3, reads DAGVTQSPTHLIKTRGQQVTLRCSPKSGHDTVSWYQQALGQGPQFIFQYYEEEERQRGNFPDRFSGHQFPNYSSELNVNALLLGDSALYLCASSFGTGVPDTQYFGPGTRLTVL.

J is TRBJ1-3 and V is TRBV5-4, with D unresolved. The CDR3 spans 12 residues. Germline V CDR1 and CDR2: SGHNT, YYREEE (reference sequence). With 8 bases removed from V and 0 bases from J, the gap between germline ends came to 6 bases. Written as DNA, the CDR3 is TGTGCCAGTAGTGACTCTGGAAACACCATATATTTT. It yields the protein CASSDSGNTIYF.

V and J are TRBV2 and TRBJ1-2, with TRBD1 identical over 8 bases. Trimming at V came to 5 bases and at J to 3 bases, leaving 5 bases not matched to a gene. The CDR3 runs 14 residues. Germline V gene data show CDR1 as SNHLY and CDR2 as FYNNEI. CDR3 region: CASSTGGRYYGYTF. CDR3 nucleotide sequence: TGTGCCAGCAGTACAGGGGGTCGGTACTATGGCTACACCTTC.

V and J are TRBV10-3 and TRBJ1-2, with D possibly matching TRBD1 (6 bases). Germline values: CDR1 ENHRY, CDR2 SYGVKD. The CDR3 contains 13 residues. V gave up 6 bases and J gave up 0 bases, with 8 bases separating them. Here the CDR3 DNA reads TGTGCCATCAGCCGGGACACTAACTATGGCTACACCTTC. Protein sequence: CAISRDTNYGYTF.

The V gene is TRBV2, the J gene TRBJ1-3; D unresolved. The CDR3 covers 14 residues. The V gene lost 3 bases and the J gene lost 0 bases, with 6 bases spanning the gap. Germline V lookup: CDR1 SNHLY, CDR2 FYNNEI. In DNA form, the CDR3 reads TGTGCCAGCAGTGACAGGCCCTCTGGAAACACCATATATTTT. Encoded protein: CASSDRPSGNTIYF.

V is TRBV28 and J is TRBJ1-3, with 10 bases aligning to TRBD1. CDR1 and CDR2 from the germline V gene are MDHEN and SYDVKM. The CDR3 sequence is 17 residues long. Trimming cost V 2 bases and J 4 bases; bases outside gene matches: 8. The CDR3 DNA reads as TGTGCCAGCAGTTTAAGACAGGGGGCGCTGTGGGGAAACACCATATATTTT. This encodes CASSLRQGALWGNTIYF.

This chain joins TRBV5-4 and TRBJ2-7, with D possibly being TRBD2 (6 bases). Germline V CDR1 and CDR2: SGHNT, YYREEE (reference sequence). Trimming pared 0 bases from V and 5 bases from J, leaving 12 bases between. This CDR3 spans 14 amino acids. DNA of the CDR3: TGTGCCAGCAGCTTGGTAGCGGCCTCAAACGAGCAGTACTTC. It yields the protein CASSLVAASNEQYF.

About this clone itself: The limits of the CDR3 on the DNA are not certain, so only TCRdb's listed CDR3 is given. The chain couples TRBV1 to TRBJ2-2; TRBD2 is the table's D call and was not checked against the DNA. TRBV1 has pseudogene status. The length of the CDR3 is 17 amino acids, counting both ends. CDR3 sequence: CTSSNVAGGTDTGELFF.

The CDR3, as DNA: TGTGCCAGCAGCGTAGGTGCTAGCGGATACACAGATACGCAGTATTTT. Encoded protein: CASSVGASGYTDTQYF. J is TRBJ2-3 and V is TRBV9, with 7 bases fitting TRBD2. The V segment lost 0 bases and the J segment 2 bases; nucleotides outside the gene matches: 6. Looked up from germline, CDR1 is SGDLS and CDR2 is YYNGEE. The length of the CDR3 is 16 residues.

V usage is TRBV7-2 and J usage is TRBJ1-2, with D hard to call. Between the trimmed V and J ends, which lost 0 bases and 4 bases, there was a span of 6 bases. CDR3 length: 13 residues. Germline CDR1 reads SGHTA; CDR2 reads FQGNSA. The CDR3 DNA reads TGTGCCAGCAGCTTAGCGACAAGCTATGGCTACACCTTC. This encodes CASSLATSYGYTF.

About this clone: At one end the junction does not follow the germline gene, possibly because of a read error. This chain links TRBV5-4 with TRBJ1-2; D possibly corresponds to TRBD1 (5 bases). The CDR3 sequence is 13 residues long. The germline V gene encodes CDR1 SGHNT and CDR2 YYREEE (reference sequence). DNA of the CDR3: TGTGCCAGTAGCTTCTGGGGGGGCTATGGCTACACCTTC. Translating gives CASSFWGGYGYTF.

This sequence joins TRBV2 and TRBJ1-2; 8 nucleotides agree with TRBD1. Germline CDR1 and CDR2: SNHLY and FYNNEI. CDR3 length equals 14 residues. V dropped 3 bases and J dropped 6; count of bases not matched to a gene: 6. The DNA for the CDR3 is TGTGCCAGCAGTGATTTTGGGACAGGCGATGGCTACACCTTC. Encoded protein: CASSDFGTGDGYTF. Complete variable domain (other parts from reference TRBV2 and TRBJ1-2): EPEVTQTPSHQVTQMGQEVILRCVPISNHLYFYWYRQILGQKVEFLVSFYNNEISEKSEIFDDQFSVERPDGSNFTLKIRSTKLEDSAMYFCASSDFGTGDGYTFGSGTRLTVV.

DNA of the CDR3: TGTGCCAGCAGTTCCCACCCAAGCCCCAGCACAGATACGCAGTATTTT. It translates to CASSSHPSPSTDTQYF. The rearrangement joins TRBV28 to TRBJ2-3; no clear D gene. V was shortened by 4 bases and J by 0 bases, with 14 bases between the two germline ends. Germline assignment: CDR1 MDHEN and CDR2 SYDVKM. The CDR3 covers 16 residues.

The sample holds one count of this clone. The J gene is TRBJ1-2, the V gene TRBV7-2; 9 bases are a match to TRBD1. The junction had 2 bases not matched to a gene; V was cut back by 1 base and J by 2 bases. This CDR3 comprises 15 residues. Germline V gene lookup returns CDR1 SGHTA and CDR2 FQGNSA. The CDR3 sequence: CASSLGTGVNYGYTF. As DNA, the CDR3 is TGTGCCAGCAGCTTAGGGACAGGGGTCAACTATGGCTACACCTTC.

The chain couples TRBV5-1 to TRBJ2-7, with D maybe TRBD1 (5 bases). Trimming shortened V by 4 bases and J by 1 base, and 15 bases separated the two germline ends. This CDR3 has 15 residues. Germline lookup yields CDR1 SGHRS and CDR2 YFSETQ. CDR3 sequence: CASSADTAPSYEQYF. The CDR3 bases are TGCGCCAGCAGCGCGGACACAGCACCTTCCTACGAGCAGTACTTC.

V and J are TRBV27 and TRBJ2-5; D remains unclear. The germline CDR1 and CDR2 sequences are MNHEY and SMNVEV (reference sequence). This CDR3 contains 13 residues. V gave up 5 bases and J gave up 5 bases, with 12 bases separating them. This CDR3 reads CASSPRGVETQYF. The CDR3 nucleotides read TGTGCCAGCAGTCCCCGTGGAGTGGAGACCCAGTACTTC.

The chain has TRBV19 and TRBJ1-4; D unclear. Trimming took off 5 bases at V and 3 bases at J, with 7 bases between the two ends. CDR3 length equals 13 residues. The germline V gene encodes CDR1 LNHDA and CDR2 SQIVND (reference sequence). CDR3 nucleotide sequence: TGTGCCAGTAGTGACGGGGCTAATGAAAAACTGTTTTTT. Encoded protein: CASSDGANEKLFF.

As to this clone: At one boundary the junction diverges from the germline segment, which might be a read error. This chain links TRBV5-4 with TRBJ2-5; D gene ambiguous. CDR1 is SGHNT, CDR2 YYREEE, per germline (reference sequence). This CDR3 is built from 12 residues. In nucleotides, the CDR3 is TGTGCCAGCAGCTTGCCATTAGAGGCCCAGTACTTC. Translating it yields CASSLPLEAQYF.

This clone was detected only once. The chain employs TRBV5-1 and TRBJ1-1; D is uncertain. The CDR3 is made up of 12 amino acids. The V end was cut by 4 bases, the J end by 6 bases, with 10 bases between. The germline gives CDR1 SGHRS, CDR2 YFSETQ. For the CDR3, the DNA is TGCGCCAGCAGCCTCCCTAACCCTGAAGCTTTCTTT. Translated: CASSLPNPEAFF. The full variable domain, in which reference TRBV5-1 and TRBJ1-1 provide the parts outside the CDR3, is KAGVTQTPRYLIKTRGQQVTLSCSPISGHRSVSWYQQTPGQGLQFLFEYFSETQRNKGNFPGRFSGRQFSNSRSEMNVSTLELGDSALYLCASSLPNPEAFFGQGTRLTVV.

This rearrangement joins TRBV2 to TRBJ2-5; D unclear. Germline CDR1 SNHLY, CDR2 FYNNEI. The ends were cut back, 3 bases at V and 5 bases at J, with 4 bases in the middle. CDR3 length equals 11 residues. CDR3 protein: CASSDEETQYF. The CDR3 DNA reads TGTGCCAGCAGTGATGAGGAGACCCAGTACTTC.

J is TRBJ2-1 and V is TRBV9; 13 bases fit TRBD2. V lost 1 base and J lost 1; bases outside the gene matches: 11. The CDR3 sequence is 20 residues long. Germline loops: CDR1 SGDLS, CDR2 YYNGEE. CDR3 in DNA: TGTGCCAGCAGCGTATCGTCGGGGACTAGCGGGGACCCATCCTACAATGAGCAGTTCTTC. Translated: CASSVSSGTSGDPSYNEQFF.

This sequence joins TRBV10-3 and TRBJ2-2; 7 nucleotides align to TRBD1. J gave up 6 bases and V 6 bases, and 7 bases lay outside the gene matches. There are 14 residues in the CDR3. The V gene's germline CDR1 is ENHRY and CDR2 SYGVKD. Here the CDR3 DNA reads TGTGCCATCAGGGAACTAGACAGGGCCGGGGAGCTGTTTTTT. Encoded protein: CAIRELDRAGELFF.